This T cell receptor (beta chain) was identified in a study of shared clonotypes between healthy human individuals. Trimming at V came to 5 bases and at J to 5 bases, leaving 7 bases not matched to a gene. The CDR3 has 14 amino acids. The germline V gene has CDR1 MNHEY and CDR2 SMNVEV (reference sequence). Genomic DNA of every subset was divided equally among multiple immunoSEQ plates. Sequencing was performed with immunoSEQ multiplex PCR; in TCRdb, only in-frame clones are kept and a portion is missing. In the table there are about 380,000 clones, roughly 96% of which are singletons. Study outcomes and limitations: Expectations were that clonotype sharing among donors would be affected by sequencing depth.

As regards this clone: No antigen is known for it.

V is TRBV27 and J is TRBJ2-5, with 8 bases lining up with TRBD2. The sample comprised memory CD8+ T cells sorted from blood. Subset noted: CD45RO+ cells pooled with CCR7-negative TemRA cells. This receptor was obtained from a man aged 25-45 years in good health. The CDR3 loop reads CASSRREGRETQYF. CDR3 sequence (DNA): TGTGCCAGCAGTCGTCGGGAGGGCCGTGAGACCCAGTACTTC.